This entry lists 5 T cell receptor beta chains sequenced from one sample in a study of control samples from healthy donors and cancer patients. Profiled with immunoSEQ multiplex PCR; TCRdb holds only in-frame clones, not every one. The table has approximately 150,000 clones, roughly 93% seen once; the top ten hold about 5.8%. Sequenced material: blood. The origin of the receptors is a man aged 18 to 30 in good health.

The chain carries TRBV15 and TRBJ2-3; D not resolved. This CDR3 has 13 residues. Germline loops: CDR1 LNHNV, CDR2 YYDKDF (reference sequence). Trimming cost V 6 bases and J 2 bases, with 9 bases left between them. The CDR3 loop reads CATSSGVTDTQYF. The DNA of the CDR3 is TGTGCCACCAGTAGTGGGGTCACAGATACGCAGTATTTT.

V gene TRBV28 combines with J gene TRBJ1-1, with D possibly being TRBD1 (5 bases). Germline CDR1 is MDHEN and CDR2 is SYDVKM. The length of the CDR3 is 16 residues. Deletions cut 5 bases from V and 0 bases from J, with 16 bases between. In nucleotides, the CDR3 is TGTGCCAGCAGTCGGGCCCGGGGACCGGTGAACACTGAAGCTTTCTTT. It is translated as CASSRARGPVNTEAFF. The full variable domain, with the rest looked up from reference TRBV28 and TRBJ1-1, is DVKVTQSSRYLVKRTGEKVFLECVQDMDHENMFWYRQDPGLGLRLIYFSYDVKMKEKGDIPEGYSVSREKKERFSLILESASTNQTSMYLCASSRARGPVNTEAFFGQGTRLTVV.

V usage is TRBV4-1 and J usage is TRBJ1-2, with a weak D call TRBD1 (5 bases). The V and J ends lost 4 bases and 5 bases respectively, with 17 bases between them. This CDR3 region has 15 residues. Germline assignment: CDR1 MGHRA and CDR2 YSYEKL. The CDR3 coding sequence is TGCGCCAGCAGCCCGGGACGGGTGGGGGAATATGGCTACACCTTC. The encoded protein is CASSPGRVGEYGYTF.

The rearrangement links TRBV24-1 to TRBJ2-5; 9 positions match TRBD2. With 7 bases clipped from V and 3 bases from J, the junction kept 14 bases outside the gene matches. Looked up from germline, CDR1 is KGHDR and CDR2 is SFDVKD. The CDR3 is 17 amino acids. This CDR3 reads CATRQGVAGEEEETQYF. The CDR3 nucleotides are TGTGCCACCAGGCAGGGGGTAGCGGGAGAAGAGGAAGAGACCCAGTACTTC.

This clone appeared a single time. The chain has TRBV30 and TRBJ1-6, with TRBD1 as a possible D gene (5 bases). V lost 0 bases, J lost 6 bases, and 18 bases lay in between. Per the germline V gene, CDR1 is GTSNPN and CDR2 is SVGIG (reference sequence). CDR3 length: 17 amino acids. The CDR3 spells CAWSVPRSDSINSPLHF. CDR3 nucleotides: TGTGCCTGGAGTGTACCGCGCTCTGACAGTATTAATTCACCCCTCCACTTT.